This record looks at one TCR beta chain sequence and its context. What it binds is not known. This sample is part of a study of cytomegalovirus exposure and HLA in healthy donors. The PCR made use of 60 Vbeta and 13 Jbeta primers. TCRdb's copy holds only in-frame clones and misses some; the assay was immunoSEQ multiplex PCR. The top ten clones hold approximately 3.8% of a sample with approximately 120,000 clones, approximately 78% of them seen once. CDR3 length equals 13 residues. Germline assignment: CDR1 LNHDA and CDR2 SQIVND (reference sequence). The germline V and J ends were trimmed by 4 bases and 5 bases, with 11 bases remaining between them. Overall study results and limits: Diagnosis of cytomegalovirus status made by the classifier reportedly showed high specificity and sensitivity. The investigators catalogued about 170 TCR beta chains as cytomegalovirus-associated.

The receptor was isolated from a man between 35 and 55 years old in good health and CMV-seronegative. The rearrangement joins TRBV19 to TRBJ2-5; perhaps TRBD2 as D (6 bases). Sample: PBMCs. CDR3: CASSTWGGETQYF. The CDR3 DNA follows: TGTGCCAGTAGTACTTGGGGAGGTGAGACCCAGTACTTC.